This T cell receptor (beta chain) was found in a study of OX40 agonist ivuxolimab in advanced cancers. Study details: The drug used for patients, ivuxolimab, was an agonistic anti-OX40 (CD134) antibody. Partial responses occurred in three patients (one hepatocellular carcinoma, two cutaneous melanoma).

Concerning this clone: No antigen is known for it.

V dropped 5 bases and J dropped 3 bases, with 11 bases sitting between them. This CDR3 is 14 amino acids long. Germline V gives CDR1 MNHEY, CDR2 SVGAGI. Study-wide results and limits: More expanded clones were found, on average, in CD8+ than in CD4+ T cells.

Here immunoSEQ multiplex PCR was the method, and the copy in TCRdb shows in-frame clones only, minus some. Found here are tens of thousands of clones, 80% of them singletons; the top ten hold around 4.2%. The sequence derives from an adult with an advanced solid tumor such as melanoma, head and neck, liver or kidney cancer. The V call is TRBV6-5, the J call TRBJ1-5, with TRBD1 as a possible D gene (5 bases). The material sequenced was CD4+ or CD8+ T cells sorted from blood, taken in a trial of the OX40 agonist ivuxolimab. The CDR3 DNA follows: TGTGCCAGCAGTCGCATAGGGGACAATCAGCCCCAGCATTTT. Encoded protein: CASSRIGDNQPQHF.